This TCR beta chain comes out of a study of regulatory T cells in long-lasting Graves disease. Findings of the study overall: Persistent Graves' patients showed less TCR diversity than newly diagnosed patients showed. TRBV28 was favored in persistent disease, as were TRBJ1-2 and TRBJ2-5. Persistent patients shared some 2,500 public clonotypes among themselves. Newly diagnosed patients shared fewer, at about a thousand.

Germline CDR1 reads DFQATT; CDR2 reads SNEGSKA (reference sequence). V was cut by 6 bases and J by 4 bases, with 16 bases left in between. CDR3 length equals 14 residues. Documented time point: persistent/refractory GD, antithyroid drugs over 5 years with positive TRAb. The TCR library was made from RNA extracted from PBMCs. There are many counts of this clonotype. Its target is not known. With iRepertoire HTBI primers and Arm-PCR of CDR3 regions, TCR beta libraries were built. In the original analysis: In the combined samples, 62 TRBV and fewer than 15 TRBJ segments were identified. One entry per CDR3 protein, called by TCRdb with MiXCR from the multiplex PCR reads. The V and J calls, along with clone size, are taken from TCRdb and not from the paper's own processing. This sample yields 350,000 to 450,000 distinct CDR3 sequences, of which roughly 23% are seen a single time; approximately 28% belongs to the top ten.

The chain joins TRBV20-1 to TRBJ1-5; D call uncertain. The sequences come from peripheral blood mononuclear cells (PBMCs), collected when the disease was refractory, from a patient treated with antithyroid drugs. This TCR was sampled from a woman between 40 and 50 years old with Graves disease. The CDR3 region is CSALAVGRNQPQHF. The CDR3 DNA is TGCAGTGCCTTAGCGGTGGGGAGGAATCAGCCCCAGCATTTT.